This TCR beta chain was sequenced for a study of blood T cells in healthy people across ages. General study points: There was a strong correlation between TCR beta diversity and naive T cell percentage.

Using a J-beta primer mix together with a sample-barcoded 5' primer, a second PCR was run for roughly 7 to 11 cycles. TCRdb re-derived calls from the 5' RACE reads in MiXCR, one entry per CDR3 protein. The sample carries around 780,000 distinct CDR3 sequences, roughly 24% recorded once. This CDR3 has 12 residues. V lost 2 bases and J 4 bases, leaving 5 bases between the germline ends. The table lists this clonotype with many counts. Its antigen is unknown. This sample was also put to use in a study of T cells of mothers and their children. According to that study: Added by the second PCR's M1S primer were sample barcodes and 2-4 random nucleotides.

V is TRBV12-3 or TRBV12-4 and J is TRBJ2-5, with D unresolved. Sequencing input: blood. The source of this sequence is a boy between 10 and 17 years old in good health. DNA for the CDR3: TGTGCCAGCAGTTTATTCGGAGAGACCCAGTACTTC. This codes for CASSLFGETQYF.